This TCR beta chain emerged from a study of breast tumors, draining lymph nodes, adjacent tissues. By proportion, this clonotype is medium-sized (0.01 to 0.1%). Each CDR3 protein gets one entry after TCRdb re-called the multiplex PCR reads with MiXCR. Of roughly 49,000 distinct CDR3 sequences in the sample, roughly 39% are singletons; the top ten hold under 12%. CDR1 is SGHDT, CDR2 YYEEEE, per germline. V lost 4 bases, J lost 0 bases, and 16 bases lay in between. The CDR3 loop spans 16 amino acids. This TCR was sampled from a female donor with breast cancer. Some clones in this sample may be carry-over from other donors' samples. The sequenced sample consisted of breast tumor tissue. V and J are TRBV5-6 and TRBJ2-5; D gene uncertain. The DNA for the CDR3 is TGTGCCAGCAGCGGACCCTCTAGTCCAGACCAAGAGACCCAGTACTTC. Its protein product is CASSGPSSPDQETQYF.